This T cell receptor (beta chain) originates from a study of blood T cell repertoires in COVID-19. On the study more broadly: Samples came from the United States, Italy and Spain, spanning acute and convalescent COVID-19.

The age range of participants was about 18 to 100 years, with residence in roughly 25 US areas. Self-reported history from a screening survey and questionnaire set each donor's cohort. The CDR3 has 12 amino acids. The V and J ends lost 3 bases and 6 bases respectively, with 11 bases between them. Looked up from germline, CDR1 is DFQATT and CDR2 is SNEGSKA (reference sequence). TCRdb's copy holds only in-frame clones and misses some; the assay was immunoSEQ multiplex PCR. The sample holds over 200,000 clones, 91% seen once. The sequenced material came from PBMCs or T cells enriched from blood (not recorded which). This sequence was found in a human donor in a cohort exposed to, infected with or recovered from COVID-19 (not recorded which). The donor label of this sample is uncertain. The chain carries TRBV20-1 and TRBJ1-2; no clear D. CDR3 sequence reads: CSASERSHGYTF. CDR3 coding DNA: TGCAGTGCTAGTGAACGGAGCCATGGCTACACCTTC.